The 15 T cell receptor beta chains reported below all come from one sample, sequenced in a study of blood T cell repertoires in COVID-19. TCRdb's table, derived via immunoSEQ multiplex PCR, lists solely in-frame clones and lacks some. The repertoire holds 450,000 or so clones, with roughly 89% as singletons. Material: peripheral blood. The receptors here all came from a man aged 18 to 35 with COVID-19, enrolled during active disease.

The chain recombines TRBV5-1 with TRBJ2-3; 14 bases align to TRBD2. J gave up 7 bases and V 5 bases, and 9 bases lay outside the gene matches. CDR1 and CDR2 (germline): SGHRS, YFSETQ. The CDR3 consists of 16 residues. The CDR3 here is CASSTTSGGAPYTQYF. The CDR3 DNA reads TGCGCCAGCAGTACGACTAGCGGGGGGGCACCATATACGCAGTATTTT. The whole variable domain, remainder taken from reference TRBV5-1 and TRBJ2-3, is KAGVTQTPRYLIKTRGQQVTLSCSPISGHRSVSWYQQTPGQGLQFLFEYFSETQRNKGNFPGRFSGRQFSNSRSEMNVSTLELGDSALYLCASSTTSGGAPYTQYFGPGTRLTVL.

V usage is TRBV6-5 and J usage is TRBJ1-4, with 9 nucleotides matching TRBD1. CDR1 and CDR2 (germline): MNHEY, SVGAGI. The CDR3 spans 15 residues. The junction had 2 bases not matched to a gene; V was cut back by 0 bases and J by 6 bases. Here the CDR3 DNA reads TGTGCCAGCAGTTACTCGACAGGGGGTGATGAAAAACTGTTTTTT. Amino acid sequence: CASSYSTGGDEKLFF.

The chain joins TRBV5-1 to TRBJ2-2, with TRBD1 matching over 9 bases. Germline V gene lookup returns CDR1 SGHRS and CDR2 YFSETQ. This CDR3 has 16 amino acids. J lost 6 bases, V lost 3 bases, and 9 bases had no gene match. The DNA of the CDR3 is TGCGCCAGCAGCTCAGACGGGACAGGGCTCCCCGGGGAGCTGTTTTTT. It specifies CASSSDGTGLPGELFF.

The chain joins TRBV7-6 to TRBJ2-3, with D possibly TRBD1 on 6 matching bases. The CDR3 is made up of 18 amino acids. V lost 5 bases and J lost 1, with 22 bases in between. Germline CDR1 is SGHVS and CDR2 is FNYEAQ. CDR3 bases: TGTGCCAGCAGCCGCACGCGGGTCACAGGGTCCGGCACAGATACGCAGTATTTT. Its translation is CASSRTRVTGSGTDTQYF.

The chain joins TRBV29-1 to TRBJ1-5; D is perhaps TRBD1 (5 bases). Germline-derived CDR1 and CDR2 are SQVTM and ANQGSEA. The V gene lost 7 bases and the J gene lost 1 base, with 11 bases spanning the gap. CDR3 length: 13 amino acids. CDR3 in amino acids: CSAARGSNQPQHF. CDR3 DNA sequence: TGCAGCGCCGCTAGGGGCAGCAATCAGCCCCAGCATTTT.

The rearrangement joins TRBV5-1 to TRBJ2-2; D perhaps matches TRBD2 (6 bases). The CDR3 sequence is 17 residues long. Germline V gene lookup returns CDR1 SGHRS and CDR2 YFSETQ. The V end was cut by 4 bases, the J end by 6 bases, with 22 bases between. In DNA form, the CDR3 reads TGCGCCAGCAGCCGGGGGTACCTCGGGGAGAGGGCCGGGGAGCTGTTTTTT. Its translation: CASSRGYLGERAGELFF.

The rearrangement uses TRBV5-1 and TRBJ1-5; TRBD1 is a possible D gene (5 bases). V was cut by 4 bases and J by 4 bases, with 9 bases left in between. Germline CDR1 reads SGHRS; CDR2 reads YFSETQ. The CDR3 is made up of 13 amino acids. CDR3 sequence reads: CASSRQPNQPQHF. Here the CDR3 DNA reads TGCGCCAGCAGCCGACAGCCTAATCAGCCCCAGCATTTT.

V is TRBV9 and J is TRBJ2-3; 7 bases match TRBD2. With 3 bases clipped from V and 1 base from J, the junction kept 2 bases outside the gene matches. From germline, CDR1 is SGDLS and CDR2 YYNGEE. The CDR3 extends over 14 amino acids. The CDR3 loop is CASSAREGTDTQYF. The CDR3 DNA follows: TGTGCCAGCAGCGCCCGGGAGGGCACAGATACGCAGTATTTT.

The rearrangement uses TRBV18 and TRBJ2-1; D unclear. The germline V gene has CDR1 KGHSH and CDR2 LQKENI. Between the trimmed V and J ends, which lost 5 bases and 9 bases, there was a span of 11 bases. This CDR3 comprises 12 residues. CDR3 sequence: CASSLGDIEQFF. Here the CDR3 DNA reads TGTGCCAGCTCATTAGGAGATATTGAGCAGTTCTTC.

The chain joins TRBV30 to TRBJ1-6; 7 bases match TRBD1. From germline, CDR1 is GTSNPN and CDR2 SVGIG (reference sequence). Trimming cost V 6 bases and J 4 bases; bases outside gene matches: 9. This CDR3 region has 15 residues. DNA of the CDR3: TGTGCCTGCAACTCCGGGACAGCTTATAATTCACCCCTCCACTTT. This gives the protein CACNSGTAYNSPLHF. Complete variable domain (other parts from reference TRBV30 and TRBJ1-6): SQTIHQWPATLVQPVGSPLSLECTVEGTSNPNLYWYRQAAGRGLQLLFYSVGIGQISSEVPQNLSASRPQDRQFILSSKKLLLSDSGFYLCACNSGTAYNSPLHFGNGTRLTVT.

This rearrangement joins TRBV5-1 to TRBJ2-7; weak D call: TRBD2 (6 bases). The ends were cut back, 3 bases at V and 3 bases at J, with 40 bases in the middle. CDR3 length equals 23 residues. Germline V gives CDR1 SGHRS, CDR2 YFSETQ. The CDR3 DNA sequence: TGCGCCAGCAGCTCAGACGGGACCATCCAAGGGGATCTACAAAAAGGACTATACTACGAGCAGTACTTC. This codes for CASSSDGTIQGDLQKGLYYEQYF.

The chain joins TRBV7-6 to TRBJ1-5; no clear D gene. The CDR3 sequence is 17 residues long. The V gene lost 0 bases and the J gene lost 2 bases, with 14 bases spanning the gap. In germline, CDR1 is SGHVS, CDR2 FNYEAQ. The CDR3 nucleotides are TGTGCCAGCAGCTTAGCGTCAGGCCGTTGGGGCAATCAGCCCCAGCATTTT. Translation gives CASSLASGRWGNQPQHF.

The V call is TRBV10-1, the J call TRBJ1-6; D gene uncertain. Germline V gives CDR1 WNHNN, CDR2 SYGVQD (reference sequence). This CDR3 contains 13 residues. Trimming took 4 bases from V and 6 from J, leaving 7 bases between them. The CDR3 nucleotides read TGCGCCAGCAGTGTCGAGAGTAATTCACCCCTCCACTTT. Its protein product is CASSVESNSPLHF.

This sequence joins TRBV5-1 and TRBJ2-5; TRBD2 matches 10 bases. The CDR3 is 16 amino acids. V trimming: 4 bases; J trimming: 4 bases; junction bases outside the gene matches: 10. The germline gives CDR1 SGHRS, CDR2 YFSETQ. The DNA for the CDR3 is TGCGCCAGCAGCCCCCCCCTAGCGGGAGAAGGAGAGACCCAGTACTTC. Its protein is CASSPPLAGEGETQYF.

CDR3 sequence: CASSLPHSGRFDEQFF. The CDR3 nucleotides are TGTGCCAGCAGCCTCCCTCACTCTGGGAGGTTCGATGAGCAGTTCTTC. The J gene is TRBJ2-1, the V gene TRBV11-2, with D tentatively TRBD2 (6 bases). The CDR3 is 16 amino acids. CDR1 is SGHAT, CDR2 FQNNGV, per germline. V was trimmed by 5 bases and J by 8 bases, leaving 22 bases between them. Full variable domain (rest looked up from reference TRBV11-2 and TRBJ2-1): EAGVAQSPRYKIIEKRQSVAFWCNPISGHATLYWYQQILGQGPKLLIQFQNNGVVDDSQLPKDRFSAERLKGVDSTLKIQPAKLEDSAVYLCASSLPHSGRFDEQFFGPGTRLTVL.